The TCR beta chain described here comes from a study of blood T cell repertoires in COVID-19. Per germline, CDR1 MDHEN and CDR2 SYDVKM. This CDR3 spans 13 amino acids. Libraries were prepared by immunoSEQ multiplex PCR; TCRdb keeps only in-frame clonotypes and omits some of them. The sample has 250,000 to 300,000 clones; around 88% are singletons. The sample taken for sequencing was peripheral blood. This TCR was recovered from a young woman who had recovered from COVID-19. The V call is TRBV28, the J call TRBJ2-2; tentatively, D is TRBD2 (5 bases). This CDR3 reads CVPWAGNTGELFF. CDR3 nucleotide sequence: TGTGTCCCATGGGCGGGGAACACCGGGGAGCTGTTTTTT.